The rows below give T cell receptor beta chains drawn from one sample of a study of T cell changes during pregnancy in multiple sclerosis. TCRdb's copy holds only in-frame clones and misses some; the assay was immunoSEQ multiplex PCR. In the table there are about 68,000 clones, roughly nine tenths of which are singletons. The starting material was peripheral blood, obtained in the second trimester of pregnancy. The receptors come from a female donor with multiple sclerosis, enrolled in a pregnancy study. CDR3s include the opening cysteine and the closing phenylalanine or tryptophan. D genes are given only for firm matches. A row's size may be missing; if present it is once, few, many or a size class.

J	V	D	size	DNA	CDR3
TRBJ1-1	TRBV5-1	.	.	TGCGCCAGCAGACCCACAGGGAACACTGAAGCTTTCTTT	CASRPTGNTEAFF
TRBJ1-1	TRBV11-2	TRBD1	.	TGTGCCAGCACCTCGGGACAGGCGAACACTGAAGCTTTCTTT	CASTSGQANTEAFF
TRBJ1-1	TRBV27	.	few	TGTGCCAGCAGTTGGGGGGGGTACACTGAAGCTTTCTTT	CASSWGGYTEAFF
TRBJ2-7	TRBV2	.	.	TGTGCCAGCAGCAGACAGATACTCTACGAGCAGTACTTC	CASSRQILYEQYF
TRBJ2-3	TRBV7-2	.	.	TGTGCCAGCAGCCGACTAGGCACAGATACGCAGTATTTT	CASSRLGTDTQYF
TRBJ1-2	TRBV4-3	TRBD1	once	TGCGCCAGCAGCCAACTTAAACGGGGACAGGGAGGAGCTGGCTACACCTTC	CASSQLKRGQGGAGYTF
TRBJ1-5	TRBV9	TRBD1	.	TGTGCCAGCAGCGGAGGGACAGGGTACGGTCAGCCCCAGCATTTT	CASSGGTGYGQPQHF
TRBJ1-1	TRBV9	.	.	TGTGCCAGCAGCGTAGGCGGAACCCATGCCCCCGAAGCTTTCTTT	CASSVGGTHAPEAFF
TRBJ1-1	TRBV10-3	TRBD1	.	TGTGCCATCAGCGGACAGGCGGCCACTGAAGCTTTCTTT	CAISGQAATEAFF
TRBJ1-2	TRBV2	.	.	TGTGCCACCTATCAGTTCGGGGAGAACCGCCCTTATGGCTACACCTTC	CATYQFGENRPYGYTF
TRBJ1-1	TRBV6-1	.	.	TGTGCCAGCAGTGGGAGACCTATGAACACTGAAGCTTTCTTT	CASSGRPMNTEAFF
TRBJ2-2	TRBV4-2	.	.	TGTGCCAGCAGCCAAGATCATCGGGTCTCCGGGGAGCTGTTTTTT	CASSQDHRVSGELFF
TRBJ2-7	TRBV15	TRBD1	.	TGTGCCACCAGCAGGGGACAGGGGGAAGGCTACGAGCAGTACTTC	CATSRGQGEGYEQYF
TRBJ2-7	TRBV5-4	TRBD1	.	TGTGCCAGCACCCGCGAAGGGGGCGCCTACGAGCAGTACTTC	CASTREGGAYEQYF
TRBJ1-5	TRBV29-1	.	.	TGCAGCGTCCTACAGGGTTCTGGCGAACAGCCCCAGCATTTT	CSVLQGSGEQPQHF